The table lists the clone carrying this T cell receptor (beta chain) with a few counts. Its cognate antigen is unknown. This sample is drawn from a study of CD8 T cell repertoires and HIV-1 epitope variants. On the study more broadly: T cells were stimulated with Twenty-five Gag and Nef peptides separately. Control wells had CMV/EBV/flu peptides, negative Ebola AY9, or no peptide.

This CDR3 contains 15 residues. V lost 3 bases and J 0 bases, leaving 7 bases between the germline ends. CDR1 SGDLS and CDR2 YYNGEE come from the germline V gene. This table comes from immunoSEQ multiplex PCR, and its TCRdb copy is limited to in-frame clones, with some not included. The sample lists about 5,900 clones; around three fifths were seen once. The source material was cultured CD8+ T cells derived from PBMCs. The rearrangement links TRBV9 to TRBJ1-6; D gene unclear. This sequence originates from a male donor with HIV. The chain's CDR3 is CASSETSSYNSPLHF. The DNA of the CDR3 is TGTGCCAGCAGCGAAACGAGCTCCTATAATTCACCCCTCCACTTT. Combining the CDR3 with reference TRBV9 and TRBJ1-6 gives the whole variable domain DSGVTQTPKHLITATGQRVTLRCSPRSGDLSVYWYQQSLDQGLQFLIQYYNGEERAKGNILERFSAQQFPDLHSELNLSSLELGDSALYFCASSETSSYNSPLHFGNGTRLTVT.